This paragraph covers one T cell receptor (beta chain) sequence. Antigen: not known. Assay used: immunoSEQ multiplex PCR; TCRdb lists only in-frame clones, some missing. The sample yields about 300,000 clones, approximately 76% seen once. The data belong to a study of cytotoxic CD8 clonotypes in ibrutinib-treated CLL. On the study more broadly: Response material was collected after a median around 12 months of treatment, range 6 to 36.

V trimming: 4 bases; J trimming: 2 bases; junction bases outside the gene matches: 4. Germline lookup yields CDR1 SNHLY and CDR2 FYNNEI. CDR3 length: 16 amino acids. Study-wide results and limits: Baseline clonality was higher than in age-matched healthy donors and moved in step with circulating CD8+ T-cell counts. The times at which samples were taken varied between sustained-remission and progressing patients.

This sample comprised PBMCs, obtained at disease progression, from a patient treated with ibrutinib. The source is a human donor with chronic lymphocytic leukemia. The rearrangement uses TRBV2 and TRBJ2-2, with 10 bases fitting TRBD2. The CDR3 DNA follows: TGTGCCAGCAGTGGCCGGACTAGCGGTAACACCGGGGAGCTGTTTTTT. Amino acid sequence: CASSGRTSGNTGELFF. Full variable domain (missing parts from reference TRBV2 and TRBJ2-2): EPEVTQTPSHQVTQMGQEVILRCVPISNHLYFYWYRQILGQKVEFLVSFYNNEISEKSEIFDDQFSVERPDGSNFTLKIRSTKLEDSAMYFCASSGRTSGNTGELFFGEGSRLTVL.